This section outlines one T cell receptor (beta chain) sequence together with its context. These data originate in a study of blood T cell repertoires in COVID-19. Study information: From T cells, B-cell-depleted T cells, or PBMCs came the material, which was cDNA or gDNA.

The CDR3 loop spans 17 amino acids. The V and J ends lost 4 bases and 1 base, in that order; junction bases with no gene match: 8. Germline CDR1 is MNHEY and CDR2 is SVGEGT. How the authors handled the data: Amplification of reference gene primers provided the estimated nucleated cell counts. The data were produced by immunoSEQ multiplex PCR, yet TCRdb's version contains in-frame clones alone and is incomplete. Clonal size and the V and J genes are those of that table, whereas D and trimming came from the DNA. The sample lists about 250,000 clones, about nine tenths occurring once. A Seattle source enrolled patients during active infection and followed them longitudinally.

This chain uses TRBV6-2 or TRBV6-3 with TRBJ2-2; 8 bases line up with TRBD2. Sample: peripheral blood. The source is a young woman with COVID-19, enrolled during active disease. CDR3 nucleotides: TGTGCCAGCAGTTCCCACCGTACTAGCGGGAACACCGGGGAGCTGTTTTTT. It encodes CASSSHRTSGNTGELFF.